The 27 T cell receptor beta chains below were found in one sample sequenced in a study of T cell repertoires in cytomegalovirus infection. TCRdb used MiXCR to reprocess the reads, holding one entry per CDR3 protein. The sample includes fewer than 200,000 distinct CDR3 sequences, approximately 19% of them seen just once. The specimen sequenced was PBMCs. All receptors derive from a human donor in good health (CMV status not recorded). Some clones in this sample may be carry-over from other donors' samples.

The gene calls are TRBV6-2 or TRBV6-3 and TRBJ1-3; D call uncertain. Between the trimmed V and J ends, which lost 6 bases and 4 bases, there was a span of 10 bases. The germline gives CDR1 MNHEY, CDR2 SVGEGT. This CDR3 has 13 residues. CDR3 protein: CASRISQGNTIYF. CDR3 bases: TGTGCCAGCAGAATTTCCCAGGGAAACACCATATATTTT.

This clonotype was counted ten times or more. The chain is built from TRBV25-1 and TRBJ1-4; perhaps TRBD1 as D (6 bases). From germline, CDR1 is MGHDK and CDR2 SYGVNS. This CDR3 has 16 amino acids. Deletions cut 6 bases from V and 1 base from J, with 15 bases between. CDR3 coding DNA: TGTGCCAGCAGCTTACCAGGGGCTGGAACTAATGAAAAACTGTTTTTT. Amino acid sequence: CASSLPGAGTNEKLFF.

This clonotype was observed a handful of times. DNA for the CDR3: TGCAGCGCCGGGCAGGATACTCGCACAGATACGCAGTATTTT. Amino acids: CSAGQDTRTDTQYF. The chain couples TRBV29-1 to TRBJ2-3; the D is unclear. This CDR3 spans 14 amino acids. Trimming left V 7 bases short and J 1 base short, with 15 bases between. Germline CDR1 reads SQVTM; CDR2 reads ANQGSEA.

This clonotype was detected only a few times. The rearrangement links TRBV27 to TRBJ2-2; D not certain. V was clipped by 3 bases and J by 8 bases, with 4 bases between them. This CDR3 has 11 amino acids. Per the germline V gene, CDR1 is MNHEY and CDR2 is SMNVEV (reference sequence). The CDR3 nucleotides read TGTGCCAGCAGTTTTTCGGGGGAGCTGTTTTTT. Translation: CASSFSGELFF.

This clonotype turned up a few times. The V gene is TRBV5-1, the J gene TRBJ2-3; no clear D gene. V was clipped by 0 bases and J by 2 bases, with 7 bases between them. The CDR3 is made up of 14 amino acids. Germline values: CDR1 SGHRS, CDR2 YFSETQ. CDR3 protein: CASSLVSLTDTQYF. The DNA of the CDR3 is TGCGCCAGCAGCTTGGTTAGCCTCACAGATACGCAGTATTTT.

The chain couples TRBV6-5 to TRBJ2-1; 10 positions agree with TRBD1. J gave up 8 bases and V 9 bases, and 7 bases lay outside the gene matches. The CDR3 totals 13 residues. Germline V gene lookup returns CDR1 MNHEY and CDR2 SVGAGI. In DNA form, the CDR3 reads TGTGCCAGTAGGGACAGGGGTCGCGATGAGCAGTTCTTC. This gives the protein CASRDRGRDEQFF.

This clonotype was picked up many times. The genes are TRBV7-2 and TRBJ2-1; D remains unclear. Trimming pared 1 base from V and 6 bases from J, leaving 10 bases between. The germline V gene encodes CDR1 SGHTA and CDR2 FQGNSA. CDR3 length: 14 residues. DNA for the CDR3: TGTGCCAGCAGCTTAGTTGGCAGCCTCAATGAGCAGTTCTTC. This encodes CASSLVGSLNEQFF.

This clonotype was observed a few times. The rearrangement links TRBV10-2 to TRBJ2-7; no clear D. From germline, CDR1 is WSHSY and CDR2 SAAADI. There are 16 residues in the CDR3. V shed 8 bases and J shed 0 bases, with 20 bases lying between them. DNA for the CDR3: TGCGCCAGCGGCACCCCCACTTTCGAGTTCTCCTACGAGCAGTACTTC. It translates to CASGTPTFEFSYEQYF.

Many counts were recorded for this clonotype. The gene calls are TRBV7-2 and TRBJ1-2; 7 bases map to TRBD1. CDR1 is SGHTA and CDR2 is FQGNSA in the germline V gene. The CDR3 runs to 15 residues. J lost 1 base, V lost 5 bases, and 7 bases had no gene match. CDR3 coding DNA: TGTGCCAGCAGCCCCAGTGGGACAGTTAACTATGGCTACACCTTC. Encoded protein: CASSPSGTVNYGYTF.

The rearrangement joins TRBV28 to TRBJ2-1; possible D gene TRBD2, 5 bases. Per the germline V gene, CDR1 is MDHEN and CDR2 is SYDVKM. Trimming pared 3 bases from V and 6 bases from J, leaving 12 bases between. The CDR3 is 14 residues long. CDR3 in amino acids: CASSFVLASNEQFF. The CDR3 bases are TGTGCCAGCAGTTTTGTGCTAGCTAGCAATGAGCAGTTCTTC. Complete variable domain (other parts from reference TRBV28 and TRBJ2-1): DVKVTQSSRYLVKRTGEKVFLECVQDMDHENMFWYRQDPGLGLRLIYFSYDVKMKEKGDIPEGYSVSREKKERFSLILESASTNQTSMYLCASSFVLASNEQFFGPGTRLTVL.

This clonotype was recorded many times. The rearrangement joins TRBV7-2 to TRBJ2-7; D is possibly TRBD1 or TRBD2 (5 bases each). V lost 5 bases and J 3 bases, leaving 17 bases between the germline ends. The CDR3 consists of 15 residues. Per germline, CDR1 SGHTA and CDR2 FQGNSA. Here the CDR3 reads CASSADPGRLYEQYF. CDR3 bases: TGTGCCAGCAGCGCAGATCCGGGACGACTCTACGAGCAGTACTTC.

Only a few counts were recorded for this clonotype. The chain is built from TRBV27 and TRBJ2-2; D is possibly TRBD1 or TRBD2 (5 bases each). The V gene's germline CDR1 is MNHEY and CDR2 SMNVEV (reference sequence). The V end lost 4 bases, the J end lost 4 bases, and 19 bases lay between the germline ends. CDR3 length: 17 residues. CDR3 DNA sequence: TGTGCCAGCAGTTCTTCCGGGACCCTTGAACTCACCGGGGAGCTGTTTTTT. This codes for CASSSSGTLELTGELFF.

Here the CDR3 DNA reads TGTGCCAGCCGGGGAACCGGGACTAGCGGGAGCTTGAAGACCCAGTACTTC. This gives the protein CASRGTGTSGSLKTQYF. V is TRBV28 and J is TRBJ2-5, with TRBD2 identical over 14 bases. The germline V gene has CDR1 MDHEN and CDR2 SYDVKM. The CDR3 extends over 17 amino acids. V was clipped by 8 bases and J by 6 bases; unmatched bases: 14.

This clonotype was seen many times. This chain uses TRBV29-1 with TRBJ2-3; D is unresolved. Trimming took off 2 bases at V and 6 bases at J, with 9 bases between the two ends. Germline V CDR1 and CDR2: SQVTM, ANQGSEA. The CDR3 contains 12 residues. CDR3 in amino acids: CSVEPMGDTQYF. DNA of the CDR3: TGCAGCGTTGAACCTATGGGGGATACGCAGTATTTT.

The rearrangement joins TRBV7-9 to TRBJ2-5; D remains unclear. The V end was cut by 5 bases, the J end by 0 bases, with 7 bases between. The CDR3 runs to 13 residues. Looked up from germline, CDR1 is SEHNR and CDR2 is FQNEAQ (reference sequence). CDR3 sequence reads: CASSPQYQETQYF. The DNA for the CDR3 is TGTGCCAGCAGCCCACAGTACCAAGAGACCCAGTACTTC. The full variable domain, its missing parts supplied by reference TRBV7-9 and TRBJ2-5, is DTGVSQNPRHKITKRGQNVTFRCDPISEHNRLYWYRQTLGQGPEFLTYFQNEAQLEKSRLLSDRFSAERPKGSFSTLEIQRTEQGDSAMYLCASSPQYQETQYFGPGTRLLVL.

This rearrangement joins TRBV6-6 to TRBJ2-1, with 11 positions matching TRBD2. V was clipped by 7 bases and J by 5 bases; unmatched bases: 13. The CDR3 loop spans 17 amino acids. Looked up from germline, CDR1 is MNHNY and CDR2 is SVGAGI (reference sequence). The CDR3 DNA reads TGTGCCAGCACCCCAACCGGGACTAGCGGAGCCGACAATGAGCAGTTCTTC. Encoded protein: CASTPTGTSGADNEQFF.

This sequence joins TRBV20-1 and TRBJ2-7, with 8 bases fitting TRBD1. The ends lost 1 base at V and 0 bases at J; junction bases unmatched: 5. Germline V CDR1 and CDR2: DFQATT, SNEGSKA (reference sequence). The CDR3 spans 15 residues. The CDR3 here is CSARAPDRVSYEQYF. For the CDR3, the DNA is TGCAGTGCTAGAGCCCCGGACAGGGTCTCCTACGAGCAGTACTTC.

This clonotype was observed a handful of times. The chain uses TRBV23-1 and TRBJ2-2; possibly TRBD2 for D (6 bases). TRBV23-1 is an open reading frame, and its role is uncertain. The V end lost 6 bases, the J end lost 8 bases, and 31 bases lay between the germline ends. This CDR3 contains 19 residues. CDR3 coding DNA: TGCGCCAGCAGCCGTGGGAGGAAACTTCCATCGGTACGCACTGGGGAGCTGTTTTTT. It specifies CASSRGRKLPSVRTGELFF.

CDR3 DNA: TGCAGTGCTAGAGATACAGCGGGCCTAAATGAGCAGTTCTTC. It is translated as CSARDTAGLNEQFF. The chain couples TRBV20-1 to TRBJ2-1; D perhaps matches TRBD2 (6 bases). The CDR3 runs to 14 residues. With 0 bases removed from V and 7 bases from J, the gap between germline ends came to 13 bases. The germline gives CDR1 DFQATT, CDR2 SNEGSKA (reference sequence).

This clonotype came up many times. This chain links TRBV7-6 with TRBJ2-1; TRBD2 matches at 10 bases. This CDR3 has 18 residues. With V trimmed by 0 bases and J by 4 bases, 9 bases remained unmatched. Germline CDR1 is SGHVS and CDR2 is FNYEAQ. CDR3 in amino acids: CASSLATYRTSGYNEQFF. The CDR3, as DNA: TGTGCCAGCAGCTTAGCTACCTACCGGACTAGCGGATACAATGAGCAGTTCTTC. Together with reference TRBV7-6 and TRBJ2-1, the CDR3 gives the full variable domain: GAGVSQSPRYKVTKRGQDVALRCDPISGHVSLYWYRQALGQGPEFLTYFNYEAQQDKSGLPNDRFSAERPEGSISTLTIQRTEQRDSAMYRCASSLATYRTSGYNEQFFGPGTRLTVL.

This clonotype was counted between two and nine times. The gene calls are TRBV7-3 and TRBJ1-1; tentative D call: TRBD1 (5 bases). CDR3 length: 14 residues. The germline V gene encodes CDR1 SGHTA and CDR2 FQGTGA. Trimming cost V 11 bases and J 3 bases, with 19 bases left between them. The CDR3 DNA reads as TGTGCCTCAAAGCGAGGCGGGGGGTACACTGAAGCTTTCTTT. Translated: CASKRGGGYTEAFF. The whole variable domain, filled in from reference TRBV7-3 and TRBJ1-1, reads GAGVSQTPSNKVTEKGKYVELRCDPISGHTALYWYRQSLGQGPEFLIYFQGTGAADDSGLPNDRFFAVRPEGSVSTLKIQRTERGDSAVYLCASKRGGGYTEAFFGQGTRLTVV.

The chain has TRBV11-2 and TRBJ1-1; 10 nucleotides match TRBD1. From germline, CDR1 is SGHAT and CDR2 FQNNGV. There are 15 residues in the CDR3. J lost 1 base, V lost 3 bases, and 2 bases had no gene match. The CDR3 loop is CASSFRDRGNTEAFF. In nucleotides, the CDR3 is TGTGCCAGCAGCTTCCGGGACAGGGGGAACACTGAAGCTTTCTTT.

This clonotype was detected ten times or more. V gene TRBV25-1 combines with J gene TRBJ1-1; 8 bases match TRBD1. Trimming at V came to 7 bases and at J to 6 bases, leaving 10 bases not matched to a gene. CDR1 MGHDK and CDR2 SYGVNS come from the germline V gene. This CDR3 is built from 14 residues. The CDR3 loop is CASIPQGDLSEAFF. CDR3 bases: TGTGCCAGCATCCCACAGGGGGATCTTTCTGAAGCTTTCTTT. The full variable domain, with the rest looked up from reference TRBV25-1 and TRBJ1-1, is EADIYQTPRYLVIGTGKKITLECSQTMGHDKMYWYQQDPGMELHLIHYSYGVNSTEKGDLSSESTVSRIRTEHFPLTLESARPSHTSQYLCASIPQGDLSEAFFGQGTRLTVV.

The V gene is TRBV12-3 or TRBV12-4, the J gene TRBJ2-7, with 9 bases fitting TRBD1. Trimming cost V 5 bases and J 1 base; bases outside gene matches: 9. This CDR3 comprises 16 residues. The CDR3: CASSLHLGTGSYEQYF. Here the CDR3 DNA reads TGTGCCAGCAGTCTACACTTAGGGACAGGGTCCTACGAGCAGTACTTC.

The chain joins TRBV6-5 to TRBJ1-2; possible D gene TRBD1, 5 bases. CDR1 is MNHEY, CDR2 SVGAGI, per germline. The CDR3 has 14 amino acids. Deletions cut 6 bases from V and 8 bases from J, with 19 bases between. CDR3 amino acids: CASSPGGGWDGYTF. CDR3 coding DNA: TGTGCCAGCAGCCCCGGGGGTGGTTGGGACGGCTACACCTTC.

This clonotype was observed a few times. The CDR3 sequence: CSAGSRSGEQYF. CDR3 in DNA: TGCAGCGCCGGGTCCCGCTCGGGCGAGCAGTACTTC. This chain joins TRBV29-1 and TRBJ2-7; no definite D call. V dropped 7 bases and J dropped 6 bases, with 16 bases sitting between them. CDR3 length equals 12 residues. Germline V lookup: CDR1 SQVTM, CDR2 ANQGSEA.

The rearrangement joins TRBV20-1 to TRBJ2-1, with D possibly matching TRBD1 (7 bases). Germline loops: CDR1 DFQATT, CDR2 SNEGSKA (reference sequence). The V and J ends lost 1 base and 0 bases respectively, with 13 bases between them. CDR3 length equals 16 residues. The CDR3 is CSARVQGGSSYNEQFF. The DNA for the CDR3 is TGCAGTGCTAGAGTTCAGGGGGGTAGCTCCTACAATGAGCAGTTCTTC.